The 12 T cell receptor beta chains in this list originate from one sample, sequenced in a study of brain metastases from non-small cell lung cancer. Measured with immunoSEQ multiplex PCR; TCRdb has only the in-frame clones, and not every one. The profile shows about 3,400 clones, roughly 96% of them singletons. Sequencing used tumor-adjacent normal tissue. These receptors were taken from a donor aged 40 or older with non-small cell lung cancer.

This chain joins TRBV4-1 and TRBJ2-2; 14 bases align to TRBD2. Looked up from germline, CDR1 is MGHRA and CDR2 is YSYEKL. J was trimmed by 3 bases and V by 2 bases; bases with no gene match: 11. This CDR3 contains 20 residues. The CDR3 is CASSQRRDRGLAGDTGELFF. The CDR3 nucleotides read TGCGCCAGCAGCCAACGCCGGGACAGGGGACTAGCGGGGGACACCGGGGAGCTGTTTTTT.

The V and J genes are TRBV13 and TRBJ1-5; D gene ambiguous. The CDR3 is 15 amino acids. Per germline, CDR1 PRHDT and CDR2 FYEKMQ (reference sequence). Deletions cut 0 bases from V and 4 bases from J, with 10 bases between. The DNA for the CDR3 is TGTGCCAGCAGCTTAGGCGGAGGCAGGAATCAGCCCCAGCATTTT. Amino acid sequence: CASSLGGGRNQPQHF.

The rearrangement joins TRBV6-5 to TRBJ2-1; TRBD1 matches 9 bases. The ends lost 9 bases at V and 6 bases at J; junction bases unmatched: 9. Germline-derived CDR1 and CDR2 are MNHEY and SVGAGI. The CDR3 spans 14 residues. The CDR3 here is CASAGTGYVNEQFF. The CDR3 region has the DNA TGTGCCAGTGCCGGGACAGGGTACGTCAATGAGCAGTTCTTC.

The gene calls are TRBV5-1 and TRBJ1-4; no reliable D call. V lost 0 bases and J 7 bases, leaving 10 bases between the germline ends. This CDR3 contains 14 residues. CDR1 SGHRS and CDR2 YFSETQ come from the germline V gene. CDR3 region: CASSLGGLGEKLFF. As DNA, the CDR3 is TGCGCCAGCAGCTTGGGAGGACTCGGTGAAAAACTGTTTTTT. The full variable domain, in which reference TRBV5-1 and TRBJ1-4 provide the parts outside the CDR3, is KAGVTQTPRYLIKTRGQQVTLSCSPISGHRSVSWYQQTPGQGLQFLFEYFSETQRNKGNFPGRFSGRQFSNSRSEMNVSTLELGDSALYLCASSLGGLGEKLFFGSGTQLSVL.

The chain links TRBV28 to TRBJ1-2; possibly TRBD1 for D (5 bases). The germline V and J ends were trimmed by 8 bases and 1 base, with 8 bases remaining between them. Germline V gene data show CDR1 as MDHEN and CDR2 as SYDVKM. The CDR3 extends over 12 amino acids. The CDR3 DNA reads TGTGCCAGCGTAGGGGATAACTATGGCTACACCTTC. It yields the protein CASVGDNYGYTF.

The rearrangement uses TRBV6-2 or TRBV6-3 and TRBJ1-1; 10 bases are shared with TRBD1. The CDR3 is made up of 15 amino acids. CDR1 and CDR2 (germline): MNHEY, SVGEGT. V lost 0 bases to trimming and J lost 5 bases; unmatched junction nucleotides: 3. CDR3 sequence (DNA): TGTGCCAGCAGTTACTCGGGACAGGGGTGGACTGAAGCTTTCTTT. Amino acids: CASSYSGQGWTEAFF.

This chain uses TRBV28 with TRBJ2-7, with TRBD2 matching 13 bases. This CDR3 spans 16 amino acids. Germline V gives CDR1 MDHEN, CDR2 SYDVKM. V dropped 5 bases and J dropped 3; count of bases not matched to a gene: 7. The CDR3 region has the DNA TGTGCCAGCAGTCCCCGGACTAGCGGGAGTTTCTACGAGCAGTACTTC. This translates into CASSPRTSGSFYEQYF.

The count of this clone is one. A junction end diverges from the germline sequence, so it may reflect a read error. V is TRBV14 and J is TRBJ1-1, with 7 bases fitting TRBD1. Germline V CDR1 and CDR2: SGHDN, FVKESK. The CDR3 contains 16 residues. The CDR3: CASSQQTGTANTKAFF. Written as DNA, the CDR3 is TGTGCCAGCAGCCAACAAACCGGGACAGCGAACACTAAAGCTTTCTTT.

The chain uses TRBV7-2 and TRBJ2-3, with 10 bases that match TRBD2. Unmatched junction bases numbered 6, after V lost 1 base and J lost 5 bases. Germline assignment: CDR1 SGHTA and CDR2 FQGNSA. This CDR3 has 16 amino acids. The CDR3 DNA sequence: TGTGCCAGCAGCTTAGTTCCAGCGGGAGGGGGAGATACGCAGTATTTT. Amino acid sequence: CASSLVPAGGGDTQYF.

The chain is built from TRBV10-3 and TRBJ2-3, with 8 bases aligning to TRBD2. Germline V lookup: CDR1 ENHRY, CDR2 SYGVKD. With V trimmed by 0 bases and J by 6 bases, 5 bases remained unmatched. The CDR3 runs 15 residues. CDR3 coding DNA: TGTGCCATCAGTGAGTCGAGCGGGAGATCTGATACGCAGTATTTT. Translated: CAISESSGRSDTQYF.

A note on this clone: This sample also contains other DNA sequences that code for the same CDR3. V and J are TRBV12-3 or TRBV12-4 and TRBJ2-7; D remains unclear. V was clipped by 6 bases and J by 9 bases, with 15 bases between them. The CDR3 totals 12 residues. CDR3 residues: CASSYLDAGQYF. The CDR3 DNA reads as TGTGCCAGCAGCTACCTGGATGCCGGGCAGTACTTC.

This chain connects TRBV7-9 to TRBJ2-2; possible D gene TRBD2, 6 bases. The V gene's germline CDR1 is SEHNR and CDR2 FQNEAQ (reference sequence). V was clipped by 5 bases and J by 7 bases, with 11 bases between them. The CDR3 has 13 residues. CDR3 amino acids: CASSPAGFGELFF. CDR3 coding DNA: TGTGCCAGCAGCCCCGCGGGGTTCGGGGAGCTGTTTTTT.